This T cell receptor (beta chain) was sequenced for a study of OX40 agonist ivuxolimab in advanced cancers. About the study: Patients took ivuxolimab, an agonistic anti-OX40 (CD134) antibody. Head and neck, renal cell, melanoma or hepatocellular carcinoma were the cancers that dose-escalation patients had.

Study-level results: Some nonresponders likewise displayed low normalized T-cell clonal expansion. The average count of expanded clones was higher among CD8+ T cells than among CD4+.

As regards this clone: No antigen is known for it.

CDR3 size: 14 residues. J gave up 7 bases and V 2 bases, and 6 bases lay outside the gene matches. Germline lookup yields CDR1 SGHRS and CDR2 YFSETQ. Profiled with immunoSEQ multiplex PCR; TCRdb holds only in-frame clones, not every one. The sample carries 30,000 to 45,000 clones, 82% recorded once. The input for sequencing was CD4+ or CD8+ T cells sorted from blood, taken in a trial of the OX40 agonist ivuxolimab. The receptor was derived from an adult with an advanced solid tumor such as melanoma, head and neck, liver or kidney cancer. V usage is TRBV5-1 and J usage is TRBJ2-1; 7 positions agree with TRBD1. In DNA form, the CDR3 reads TGCGCCAGCAGCTTCCCGGAACAGGGGAATGAGCAGTTCTTC. Its protein is CASSFPEQGNEQFF.